The subject of this entry is one TCR beta chain. There is no known antigen for this receptor. No base quality values were provided; no much bigger clone lies one nucleotide off. The Quick-DNA Microprep Kit was used to extract genomic DNA from the sorted cells. Amplification of TCRbeta DNA was done with the immunoSEQ hsTCRbeta kit, following the protocol from the manufacturer. An Illumina MiSeq instrument was used to sequence the TCRbeta libraries. As for the original processing: Following removal of out-of-frame sequences, around 2.4 million distinct TCRbeta sequences were retained, with an average of approximately 64,000 per individual. Each individual was scored according to the count of 164 previously reported CMV-associated TCRbeta sequences and the total productive distinct TCRbeta count. A beta-binomial model was reimplemented in Python, and scikit-learn random forests with default parameters were trained on US cohort data. Classifier performance on the Belgian cohort was summarized as median AUC with percentile confidence intervals calculated over 10,000 bootstrap iterations. Entries here come from immuneACCESS through TCRdb and include only in-frame sequences with V and J called. Some clones fail to appear in such tables; in the studies checked, an unresolved V gene covers under half of the shortfall, and the cause of the remainder is unknown. The D gene and trimming were derived from the DNA, and the V and J assignments and clone size from that table. The sample table holds about 56,000 clones, of which around three quarters were seen once. 2.6% of the sample goes to the ten largest clones.

The data stem from a study of memory CD4+ T cells and cytomegalovirus serostatus (dated by TCRdb to between 2017 and 2020). As for the study more broadly: The cohort included roughly 33 healthy adults from Belgium, of whom 9 were CMV seropositive and approximately 25 were CMV seronegative. To replicate a published TCR-based CMV serostatus classifier, the study sequenced CD4+ memory TCRbeta repertoires from a Belgian cohort whose cytomegalovirus serostatus was known.

What the study reported, not specific to this receptor: Among the roughly 160 previously reported CMV-associated TCRbeta sequences, 65 to 85 showed up in the CD4+ memory repertoires, with each one found in between one and five individuals. For predicting CMV serostatus, the median bootstrapped AUC was approximately 0.95 using the original framework and about 0.89 using a US-trained random forest. The results were interpreted as suggesting that the CMV-associated TCR signature is largely present in the CD4+ memory repertoire. Only CD4+CD45RO+ memory cells were sequenced, unlike the original study, which covered naive and memory CD4+ and CD8+ populations. A median bootstrapped AUC of roughly 0.94 with a 95% CI of 0.76-1.00 was achieved on the Belgian cohort by the original-framework classifier.

Single viable CD3+CD4+CD8-CD45RO+ cells were sorted as memory CD4+ T cells on a FACSAria II. CMV serostatus was determined using a Roche Elecsys assay that detects serum IgG against CMV pp150, pp28, p38 and p52. Following thawing, total CD4+ T cells were enriched through positive selection using CD4 magnetic microbeads. The samples came from a different study that was designed specifically to examine the CD4+ T cell memory repertoire. Peripheral blood mononuclear cells were isolated and cryopreserved according to standard operating procedures, and serum was kept at -80 degrees C. The staining relied on CD3-PerCP (BW264/56), CD4-APC (RPA-T4), CD45RO-PE (UCHT1) and CD8-Pacific Orange (3B5) antibodies, and Sytox blue was used to exclude non-viable cells. Sample: memory CD4+ T cells from blood. This sequence was found in an adult in good health and CMV-seropositive.

Read as DNA, the sequence is TGTGCCAGCAGCCAAGAAAGGACAGGGTTTTACGAGCAGTACTTC. This codes for CASSQERTGFYEQYF. Recombination joined TRBV4-2 with TRBJ2-7; TRBD1 fits 8 bases in the junction. CDR1 is given as LGHNA and CDR2 as YNFKEQ, both from the germline V gene. The germline V end is reduced by 0 bases and the J end by 4 bases; junction bases left unmatched: 5. The cysteine opens and the phenylalanine closes a CDR3 of 15 amino acids. Solely the CDR3 DNA is kept, with 45 bases framed from the first base.